This T cell receptor (beta chain) was recovered during a study of technical replicates of blood from four donors. The CDR3 extends over 16 amino acids. Germline V lookup: CDR1 MNHEY, CDR2 SMNVEV (reference sequence). V gave up 4 bases and J gave up 0 bases; unmatched junction bases: 8. The assay was immunoSEQ multiplex PCR, and TCRdb's table has in-frame clones only and misses some. The data hold 60,000 to 75,000 clones, with about 97% observed a single time. Sequences were obtained from T cells isolated from PBMCs. The gene calls are TRBV27 and TRBJ1-2; TRBD1 matches 7 bases. The clonotype was recovered from a human donor in good health. Here the CDR3 DNA reads TGTGCCAGCAGTTATCGTCCCGGGACAGCTAACTATGGCTACACCTTC. Residues: CASSYRPGTANYGYTF.